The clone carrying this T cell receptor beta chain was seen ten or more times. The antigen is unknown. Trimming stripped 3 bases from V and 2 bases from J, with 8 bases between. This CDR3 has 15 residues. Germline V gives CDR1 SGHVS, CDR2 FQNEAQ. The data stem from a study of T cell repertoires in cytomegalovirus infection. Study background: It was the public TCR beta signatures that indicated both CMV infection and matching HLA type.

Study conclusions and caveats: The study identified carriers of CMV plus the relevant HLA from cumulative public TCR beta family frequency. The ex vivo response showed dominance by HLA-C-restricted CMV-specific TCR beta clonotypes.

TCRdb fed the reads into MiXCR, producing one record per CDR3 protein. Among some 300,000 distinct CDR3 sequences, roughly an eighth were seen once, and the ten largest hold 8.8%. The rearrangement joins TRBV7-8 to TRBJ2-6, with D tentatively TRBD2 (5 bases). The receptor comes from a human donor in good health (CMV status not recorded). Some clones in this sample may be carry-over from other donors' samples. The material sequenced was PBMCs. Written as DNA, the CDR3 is TGTGCCAGCAGCTTCCGGGAACCTGGGGCCAACGTCCTGACTTTC. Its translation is CASSFREPGANVLTF.